Each of the 10 T cell receptor beta chains below was sequenced from the same sample in a study of graft-versus-host responses after intestinal transplantation. Their antigen targets remain unknown. Clones were sequenced by immunoSEQ multiplex PCR, and TCRdb holds only the in-frame ones, with some missing. The table lists about 120,000 clones, approximately 95% of them singletons. Source: unstimulated CD8+ T cells sorted from spleen or lymph node cells, taken before intestinal transplant. Receptors originate from a human donor who received an intestinal transplant.

The rearrangement links TRBV6-1 to TRBJ2-7, with a possible D match to TRBD1 (6 bases). The germline CDR1 and CDR2 sequences are MNHNS and SASEGT. The V end lost 8 bases, the J end lost 0 bases, and 14 bases lay between the germline ends. The CDR3 is made up of 14 amino acids. The CDR3, as DNA: TGTGCCAGCTCGGTGGGACATTCCTCCTACGAGCAGTACTTC. Protein product: CASSVGHSSYEQYF.

The rearrangement uses TRBV6-1 and TRBJ2-7, with 7 nucleotides matching TRBD2. The V and J ends lost 7 bases and 4 bases, in that order; junction bases with no gene match: 7. The CDR3 loop spans 13 amino acids. CDR1 and CDR2 (germline): MNHNS, SASEGT. CDR3 bases: TGTGCCAGCACCTCCTCTAGCGGATACGAGCAGTACTTC. Amino acids: CASTSSSGYEQYF.

The V gene is TRBV5-1, the J gene TRBJ1-4, with no clear D. The CDR3 has 14 residues. Germline assignment: CDR1 SGHRS and CDR2 YFSETQ. The V end lost 1 base, the J end lost 3 bases, and 7 bases lay between the germline ends. The CDR3 is CASSLTVSNEKLFF. The CDR3 nucleotides read TGCGCCAGCAGCTTGACAGTTTCTAATGAAAAACTGTTTTTT.

The CDR3: CATSPRRKTSGRSGANVLTF. CDR3 coding DNA: TGTGCCACCAGCCCGCGAAGGAAGACTAGCGGGAGATCTGGGGCCAACGTCCTGACTTTC. V and J are TRBV15 and TRBJ2-6, with TRBD2 matching over 12 bases. Germline CDR1 reads LNHNV; CDR2 reads YYDKDF (reference sequence). CDR3 size: 20 residues. V lost 5 bases and J lost 1; bases outside the gene matches: 12.

V gene TRBV7-9 combines with J gene TRBJ2-1; D possibly corresponds to TRBD2 (5 bases). This CDR3 is 12 amino acids long. Germline assignment: CDR1 SEHNR and CDR2 FQNEAQ (reference sequence). V was cut by 4 bases and J by 7 bases, with 8 bases left in between. For the CDR3, the DNA is TGTGCCAGCAGCTCCGGCGGGAATGAGCAGTTCTTC. This translates into CASSSGGNEQFF. The variable domain in full, completed from reference TRBV7-9 and TRBJ2-1, reads DTGVSQNPRHKITKRGQNVTFRCDPISEHNRLYWYRQTLGQGPEFLTYFQNEAQLEKSRLLSDRFSAERPKGSFSTLEIQRTEQGDSAMYLCASSSGGNEQFFGPGTRLTVL.

The gene calls are TRBV9 and TRBJ2-7; D gene ambiguous. The CDR3 spans 15 residues. The V gene lost 4 bases and the J gene lost 1 base, with 15 bases spanning the gap. The germline CDR1 and CDR2 sequences are SGDLS and YYNGEE. The CDR3 loop reads CASSYGPNDSYEQYF. The CDR3 nucleotides are TGTGCCAGCAGCTACGGGCCGAACGATTCCTACGAGCAGTACTTC.

The chain couples TRBV7-3 to TRBJ2-1; 7 nucleotides agree with TRBD2. Germline values: CDR1 SGHTA, CDR2 FQGTGA. The CDR3 runs 13 residues. Germline trimming cut 2 bases from V and 8 bases from J; bases unmatched to any gene: 3. The DNA for the CDR3 is TGTGCCAGCAGCTTAGGGGGAGGGTATGAGCAGTTCTTC. Its translation is CASSLGGGYEQFF.

The rearrangement links TRBV9 to TRBJ2-1; 8 nucleotides match TRBD2. Unmatched junction bases numbered 4, after V lost 3 bases and J lost 5 bases. The CDR3 has 14 residues. Germline V gene data show CDR1 as SGDLS and CDR2 as YYNGEE. CDR3 amino acids: CASSEGLGDNEQFF. The CDR3 coding sequence is TGTGCCAGCAGCGAGGGACTAGGAGACAATGAGCAGTTCTTC.

The V call is TRBV10-3, the J call TRBJ2-7, with TRBD1 matching over 7 bases. The CDR3 has 13 amino acids. The V gene end was trimmed by 10 bases and the J gene end by 1 base; junction bases not matched to a gene: 7. Germline CDR1 and CDR2: ENHRY and SYGVKD. CDR3 in amino acids: CATLGTDSYEQYF. As DNA, the CDR3 is TGTGCCACCCTAGGGACAGATTCCTACGAGCAGTACTTC.

This clone was recorded once. The gene calls are TRBV11-1 and TRBJ2-7, with D possibly TRBD2 on 6 matching bases. Germline CDR1 and CDR2: SGHAT and FQDESV (reference sequence). V shed 5 bases and J shed 4 bases, with 9 bases lying between them. This CDR3 has 12 residues. The CDR3 DNA sequence: TGTGCCAGCAGCAAGGGGAGGTACGAGCAGTACTTC. The encoded protein is CASSKGRYEQYF. Full variable domain (missing parts from reference TRBV11-1 and TRBJ2-7): EAEVAQSPRYKITEKSQAVAFWCDPISGHATLYWYRQILGQGPELLVQFQDESVVDDSQLPKDRFSAERLKGVDSTLKIQPAELGDSAMYLCASSKGRYEQYFGPGTRLTVT.